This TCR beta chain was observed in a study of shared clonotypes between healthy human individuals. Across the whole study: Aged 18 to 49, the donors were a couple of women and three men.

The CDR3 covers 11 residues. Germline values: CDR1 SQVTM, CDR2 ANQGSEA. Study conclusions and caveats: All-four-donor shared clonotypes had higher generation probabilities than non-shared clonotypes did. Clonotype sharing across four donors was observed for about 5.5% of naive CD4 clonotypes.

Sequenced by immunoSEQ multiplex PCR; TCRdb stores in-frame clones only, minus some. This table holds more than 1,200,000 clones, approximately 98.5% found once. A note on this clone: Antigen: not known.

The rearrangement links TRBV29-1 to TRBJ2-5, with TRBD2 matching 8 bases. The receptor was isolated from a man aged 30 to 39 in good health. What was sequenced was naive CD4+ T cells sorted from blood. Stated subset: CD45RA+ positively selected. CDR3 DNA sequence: TGCACCGGGAGCGGGAGAGGGTCCCAGTACTTC. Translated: CTGSGRGSQYF.